These 21 T cell receptor beta chains were sequenced from one sample in a study of early T cells in non-severe SARS-CoV-2 infection. From the 5' RACE reads, TCRdb called clonotypes with MiXCR, one entry per CDR3 protein. The sample has 97,000 or so distinct CDR3 sequences, around 13% seen once. Sequenced input: whole blood. The receptors were gathered from an adult who was a healthcare worker with PCR-confirmed SARS-CoV-2 infection or an uninfected control (not recorded which).

The rearrangement uses TRBV3-1 and TRBJ1-1, with D unresolved. This CDR3 contains 11 residues. CDR1 and CDR2 from the germline V gene are LGHDT and YNNKEL (reference sequence). Trimming removed 3 bases from V and 6 bases from J, with 5 bases in between. The CDR3 reads CASSQGAEAFF. The CDR3 region has the DNA TGTGCCAGCAGCCAGGGAGCTGAAGCTTTCTTT.

The chain joins TRBV20-1 to TRBJ2-2; 7 nucleotides match TRBD2. Germline loops: CDR1 DFQATT, CDR2 SNEGSKA (reference sequence). The CDR3 covers 14 residues. V shed 6 bases and J 5 bases; nucleotides not matched to a gene: 9. CDR3 coding DNA: TGCAGTGCCCGGACTAGAGAGGGAACCGGGGAGCTGTTTTTT. Translation gives CSARTREGTGELFF.

J is TRBJ1-1 and V is TRBV3-1, with D possibly TRBD1 on 6 matching bases. Germline assignment: CDR1 LGHDT and CDR2 YNNKEL (reference sequence). Trimming shortened V by 3 bases and J by 4 bases, and 12 bases separated the two germline ends. The CDR3 sequence is 14 residues long. The CDR3 loop is CASSQLTGSTEAFF. CDR3 DNA: TGTGCCAGCAGCCAGCTAACAGGGAGCACTGAAGCTTTCTTT. Full variable domain (missing parts from reference TRBV3-1 and TRBJ1-1): DTAVSQTPKYLVTQMGNDKSIKCEQNLGHDTMYWYKQDSKKFLKIMFSYNNKELIINETVPNRFSPKSPDKAHLNLHINSLELGDSAVYFCASSQLTGSTEAFFGQGTRLTVV.

The sample holds a few counts of this clonotype. In DNA form, the CDR3 reads TGTGCCAGCAGCCAAGATAGTTGGCCGAGCTCCTACGAGCAGTACTTC. Protein: CASSQDSWPSSYEQYF. J is TRBJ2-7 and V is TRBV3-1, with D unresolved. This CDR3 is built from 16 residues. The germline CDR1 and CDR2 sequences are LGHDT and YNNKEL (reference sequence). V lost 0 bases and J 0 bases, leaving 12 bases between the germline ends.

The V call is TRBV20-1, the J call TRBJ1-2; 10 bases agree with TRBD1. CDR1 is DFQATT, CDR2 SNEGSKA, per germline (reference sequence). This CDR3 is 11 amino acids long. The CDR3 sequence is CGGQGSYGYTF. In DNA form, the CDR3 reads TGCGGGGGACAGGGGAGCTATGGCTACACCTTC.

This clonotype has just a few counts. The chain links TRBV6-5 to TRBJ2-5, with D possibly TRBD1 on 6 matching bases. Trimming took 6 bases from V and 1 from J, leaving 15 bases between them. Germline CDR1 reads MNHEY; CDR2 reads SVGAGI. The CDR3 consists of 15 residues. CDR3 sequence (DNA): TGTGCCAGCAGAACATTAAACAGGGTCCAAGAGACCCAGTACTTC. It specifies CASRTLNRVQETQYF.

This clonotype was detected ten times or more. The V gene is TRBV28, the J gene TRBJ2-7; TRBD1 aligns across 11 bases. The CDR3 sequence is 17 residues long. J lost 5 bases, V lost 3 bases, and 12 bases had no gene match. CDR1 is MDHEN, CDR2 SYDVKM, per germline. The DNA of the CDR3 is TGTGCCAGCAGTTTCAGGGACAGGGGGGACCTATGGAACGAGCAGTACTTC. Translation: CASSFRDRGDLWNEQYF.

This clonotype was recorded a few times. The chain uses TRBV4-2 and TRBJ1-2; TRBD1 matches 8 bases. The CDR3 is 15 amino acids. Per the germline V gene, CDR1 is LGHNA and CDR2 is YNFKEQ. Trimming cost V 3 bases and J 6 bases; bases outside gene matches: 9. In nucleotides, the CDR3 is TGTGCCAGCAGCCACCCCGGACAGGGAATCGATGGCTACACCTTC. Its protein product is CASSHPGQGIDGYTF.

This clonotype was detected many times. The chain couples TRBV14 to TRBJ2-3, with TRBD2 identical over 8 bases. The J segment lost 4 bases and the V segment lost 1 base, leaving 7 bases of the junction unmatched. There are 16 residues in the CDR3. The germline V gene encodes CDR1 SGHDN and CDR2 FVKESK. The CDR3 DNA reads as TGTGCCAGCAGCCAAGGAGGCGGACTAGCTGCAGATACGCAGTATTTT. Translating it yields CASSQGGGLAADTQYF. The whole variable domain, remainder taken from reference TRBV14 and TRBJ2-3, is EAGVTQFPSHSVIEKGQTVTLRCDPISGHDNLYWYRRVMGKEIKFLLHFVKESKQDESGMPNNRFLAERTGGTYSTLKVQPAELEDSGVYFCASSQGGGLAADTQYFGPGTRLTVL.

This clonotype was counted a few times. The chain joins TRBV20-1 to TRBJ2-5, with a weak D call TRBD1 (6 bases). V shed 5 bases and J shed 3 bases, with 13 bases lying between them. This CDR3 has 13 residues. Germline V gives CDR1 DFQATT, CDR2 SNEGSKA (reference sequence). The CDR3 sequence: CSAVTGTKETQYF. In DNA form, the CDR3 reads TGCAGTGCTGTAACAGGGACGAAAGAGACCCAGTACTTC.

This chain uses TRBV28 with TRBJ2-7; D is ambiguous. Germline values: CDR1 MDHEN, CDR2 SYDVKM. This CDR3 region has 11 residues. Trimming left V 2 bases short and J 5 bases short, with 4 bases between. Here the CDR3 DNA reads TGTGCCAGCAGTTTAAGGGACGAGCAGTACTTC. Amino acid sequence: CASSLRDEQYF. Variable domain in full (rest from reference TRBV28 and TRBJ2-7): DVKVTQSSRYLVKRTGEKVFLECVQDMDHENMFWYRQDPGLGLRLIYFSYDVKMKEKGDIPEGYSVSREKKERFSLILESASTNQTSMYLCASSLRDEQYFGPGTRLTVT.

This clonotype was counted many times. The V and J genes are TRBV20-1 and TRBJ1-1, with 7 bases matching TRBD1. The CDR3 sequence is 14 residues long. The germline V gene encodes CDR1 DFQATT and CDR2 SNEGSKA (reference sequence). The V gene end was trimmed by 6 bases and the J gene end by 0 bases; junction bases not matched to a gene: 7. The CDR3 spells CSARGQTMNTEAFF. CDR3 bases: TGCAGTGCGAGGGGACAGACCATGAACACTGAAGCTTTCTTT.

V usage is TRBV18 and J usage is TRBJ2-5, with D unresolved. In germline, CDR1 is KGHSH, CDR2 LQKENI. V shed 6 bases and J shed 0 bases, with 8 bases lying between them. This CDR3 has 13 amino acids. The CDR3 sequence: CASSTENQETQYF. In nucleotides, the CDR3 is TGTGCCAGCTCCACAGAGAACCAAGAGACCCAGTACTTC.

This clonotype was counted a few times. DNA for the CDR3: TGTGCCAGCAGCCTTCGACTGGAAAACACCGGGGAGCTGTTTTTT. Residues: CASSLRLENTGELFF. The chain recombines TRBV11-2 with TRBJ2-2; D is unclear. The CDR3 loop spans 15 amino acids. V was pared by 5 bases and J by 2 bases, with 12 bases between. The V gene's germline CDR1 is SGHAT and CDR2 FQNNGV.

Many counts were recorded for this clonotype. The chain has TRBV7-9 and TRBJ2-6; D uncertain. The germline V gene has CDR1 SEHNR and CDR2 FQNEAQ (reference sequence). The CDR3 is made up of 13 amino acids. Trimming left V 5 bases short and J 2 bases short, with 4 bases between. The DNA for the CDR3 is TGTGCCAGCAGCCCCACTGGGGCCAACGTCCTGACTTTC. Translated: CASSPTGANVLTF.

The V and J genes are TRBV28 and TRBJ2-7; 10 bases map to TRBD1. Germline V CDR1 and CDR2: MDHEN, SYDVKM. The CDR3 length is 14 residues. V was pared by 7 bases and J by 2 bases, with 5 bases of the junction left unmatched. As DNA, the CDR3 is TGTGCCAGCAATGGACAGGGGGACCCCTACGAGCAGTACTTC. Amino acid sequence: CASNGQGDPYEQYF.

This clonotype was counted at least ten times. This chain uses TRBV6-1 with TRBJ1-5; weak D call: TRBD1 (6 bases). The germline CDR1 and CDR2 sequences are MNHNS and SASEGT. Trimming removed 3 bases from V and 11 bases from J, with 14 bases in between. The length of the CDR3 is 13 residues. The CDR3 sequence: CASSERQVLSQHF. The CDR3 coding sequence is TGTGCCAGCAGTGAGAGACAGGTTCTTTCCCAGCATTTT.

This clonotype was counted at least ten times. The chain has TRBV7-8 and TRBJ2-5, with 8 bases aligning to TRBD2. The J segment lost 5 bases and the V segment lost 5 bases, leaving 7 bases of the junction unmatched. The germline V gene has CDR1 SGHVS and CDR2 FQNEAQ. This CDR3 region has 14 residues. The CDR3 spells CASSPGGPGETQYF. The CDR3, as DNA: TGTGCCAGCAGCCCGGGGGGGCCAGGGGAGACCCAGTACTTC.

About this clonotype itself: This may stem from a read error, because a much larger clone lies one nucleotide away. V is TRBV28 and J is TRBJ1-2; no clear D. Looked up from germline, CDR1 is MDHEN and CDR2 is SYDVKM. There are 14 residues in the CDR3. The DNA of the CDR3 is TGTGGCAGCAGTTTTGGGCAGAACCTATATGGCTACACCTTC. It is translated as CGSSFGQNLYGYTF.

At least ten counts were recorded for this clonotype. This chain connects TRBV7-9 to TRBJ1-2; possibly TRBD1 for D (6 bases). There are 12 residues in the CDR3. CDR1 and CDR2 (germline): SEHNR, FQNEAQ (reference sequence). Trimming pared 4 bases from V and 8 bases from J, leaving 11 bases between. CDR3: CASSSPQGGYTF. The CDR3, as DNA: TGTGCCAGCAGCTCTCCACAGGGAGGCTACACCTTC.

The genes are TRBV20-1 and TRBJ1-1; D might be TRBD1 (6 bases). The V gene's germline CDR1 is DFQATT and CDR2 SNEGSKA (reference sequence). The CDR3 spans 14 residues. Trimming cost V 3 bases and J 0 bases, with 11 bases left between them. The CDR3 DNA reads TGCAGTGCTAGTCGGGACACCATGAACACTGAAGCTTTCTTT. Its protein product is CSASRDTMNTEAFF.